Presented here are 18 T cell receptor beta chains from one specimen sequenced in a study of naive and memory T cell subsets. Findings and limits, study-wide: A few larger clonotypes appeared in naive repertoires, especially CD8, possibly memory cells re-expressing CD45RA.

Antigens for these TCRs are unknown. An equimolar mix of two oligonucleotides served as the beta constant-region primer for TRBC1 and TRBC2. The ligated cDNA underwent four PCR rounds using SP2 and nested alpha and beta constant-region primers. TCRdb independently ran MiXCR on the UMI-ligation and nested PCR reads; one entry per CDR3 protein. The data contain roughly 100,000 distinct CDR3 sequences, around 11% of them singletons. The sample was naive CD4+ T cells from blood. The receptors originated from a human donor in good health.

This chain joins TRBV28 and TRBJ2-7; D perhaps matches TRBD1 (5 bases). CDR1 and CDR2 (germline): MDHEN, SYDVKM. V shed 4 bases and J shed 6 bases, with 13 bases lying between them. This CDR3 comprises 13 residues. The CDR3: CASSSSQGGEQYF. CDR3 nucleotides: TGTGCCAGCAGTTCCTCCCAGGGCGGCGAGCAGTACTTC. The full variable domain, its missing parts supplied by reference TRBV28 and TRBJ2-7, is DVKVTQSSRYLVKRTGEKVFLECVQDMDHENMFWYRQDPGLGLRLIYFSYDVKMKEKGDIPEGYSVSREKKERFSLILESASTNQTSMYLCASSSSQGGEQYFGPGTRLTVT.

This clonotype was seen more than once but under ten times. The chain carries TRBV7-9 and TRBJ2-7, with D unresolved. The V gene lost 3 bases and the J gene lost 6 bases, with 12 bases spanning the gap. CDR3 length equals 13 residues. Germline CDR1 SEHNR, CDR2 FQNEAQ (reference sequence). CDR3 nucleotide sequence: TGTGCCAGCAGCTTGAAGTACCAACGCGAGCAGTACTTC. Protein product: CASSLKYQREQYF.

This clonotype was counted many times. V is TRBV11-3 and J is TRBJ2-4; TRBD1 or TRBD2 may be the D gene (5 bases each). This CDR3 is 15 amino acids long. V gave up 2 bases and J gave up 9 bases, with 17 bases separating them. CDR1 is SGHNT and CDR2 is YENEEA in the germline V gene. The CDR3 sequence is CASSLRYIGGSIQYF. The CDR3 DNA follows: TGTGCCAGCAGCTTACGGTATATTGGGGGATCCATTCAGTACTTC.

The rearrangement links TRBV11-2 to TRBJ2-6; 12 bases agree with TRBD2. Trimming at V came to 1 base and at J to 1 base, leaving 2 bases not matched to a gene. CDR3 size: 18 residues. The germline V gene encodes CDR1 SGHAT and CDR2 FQNNGV. CDR3 coding DNA: TGTGCCAGCAGCTTAGGACTAGCGGGGGCATCTGGGGCCAACGTCCTGACTTTC. This gives the protein CASSLGLAGASGANVLTF.

The V and J genes are TRBV12-5 and TRBJ1-2; no clear D. The germline CDR1 and CDR2 sequences are LGHNT and FRNRAP. The CDR3 consists of 13 residues. The V end lost 5 bases, the J end lost 0 bases, and 7 bases lay between the germline ends. CDR3 region: CASGSATNYGYTF. CDR3 bases: TGTGCTAGTGGTAGTGCCACTAACTATGGCTACACCTTC.

This clonotype has a count of ten or more. This rearrangement joins TRBV12-3 or TRBV12-4 to TRBJ2-3, with TRBD1 identical over 9 bases. The CDR3 extends over 15 amino acids. Trimming cost V 5 bases and J 4 bases; bases outside gene matches: 7. The CDR3 here is CASSPGQGGADTQYF. CDR3 DNA: TGTGCCAGCAGTCCGGGACAGGGCGGCGCAGATACGCAGTATTTT.

In its sample, this clonotype was seen many times. The chain joins TRBV18 to TRBJ1-2; D possibly corresponds to TRBD1 (6 bases). The CDR3 has 15 amino acids. Germline CDR1 and CDR2: KGHSH and LQKENI. V was pared by 5 bases and J by 6 bases, with 19 bases between. The CDR3 here is CASSNGQWTFNGYTF. Here the CDR3 DNA reads TGTGCCAGCTCAAACGGACAGTGGACCTTCAATGGCTACACCTTC.

The chain recombines TRBV5-1 with TRBJ2-1; D tentatively reads TRBD1 or TRBD2 (5 bases each). V lost 4 bases and J 7 bases, leaving 12 bases between the germline ends. CDR1 and CDR2 (germline): SGHRS, YFSETQ. The CDR3 is 13 residues long. DNA of the CDR3: TGCGCCAGCAGCACGGGGCGCGAGAATGAGCAGTTCTTC. This translates into CASSTGRENEQFF. Supplemented by reference TRBV5-1 and TRBJ2-1, the full variable domain reads KAGVTQTPRYLIKTRGQQVTLSCSPISGHRSVSWYQQTPGQGLQFLFEYFSETQRNKGNFPGRFSGRQFSNSRSEMNVSTLELGDSALYLCASSTGRENEQFFGPGTRLTVL.

This rearrangement joins TRBV5-1 to TRBJ2-6; possibly TRBD1 for D (6 bases). The ends were cut back, 4 bases at V and 0 bases at J, with 11 bases in the middle. This CDR3 has 16 residues. Per germline, CDR1 SGHRS and CDR2 YFSETQ. Here the CDR3 DNA reads TGCGCCAGCAGCAAGGACAGCCCCTCTGGGGCCAACGTCCTGACTTTC. As protein: CASSKDSPSGANVLTF. Full variable domain (remainder filled in from reference TRBV5-1 and TRBJ2-6): KAGVTQTPRYLIKTRGQQVTLSCSPISGHRSVSWYQQTPGQGLQFLFEYFSETQRNKGNFPGRFSGRQFSNSRSEMNVSTLELGDSALYLCASSKDSPSGANVLTFGAGSRLTVL.

This clonotype has a handful of counts. V gene TRBV7-2 combines with J gene TRBJ1-3, with 8 positions matching TRBD1. The V segment lost 0 bases and the J segment 1 base; nucleotides outside the gene matches: 5. Germline V CDR1 and CDR2: SGHTA, FQGNSA. The CDR3 length is 17 residues. CDR3 coding DNA: TGTGCCAGCAGCTTAGCGCAAGACAGGGGATCTGGAAACACCATATATTTT. This translates into CASSLAQDRGSGNTIYF.

Only a few counts were recorded for this clonotype. The gene calls are TRBV24-1 and TRBJ2-3; D gene uncertain. In germline, CDR1 is KGHDR, CDR2 SFDVKD. The V end was cut by 5 bases, the J end by 2 bases, with 13 bases between. The CDR3 has 15 amino acids. DNA of the CDR3: TGTGCCACCAGTGGTACCAGTGAGTTCACAGATACGCAGTATTTT. It codes for CATSGTSEFTDTQYF.

This clonotype was observed a few times. V gene TRBV7-6 combines with J gene TRBJ1-4, with D maybe TRBD1 (5 bases). V was shortened by 5 bases and J by 8 bases, with 15 bases between the two germline ends. Per germline, CDR1 SGHVS and CDR2 FNYEAQ. The CDR3 length is 14 residues. CDR3 bases: TGTGCCAGCAGCCCAGGAGGGGCGTCCGAAAAACTGTTTTTT. Translation gives CASSPGGASEKLFF.

The chain is built from TRBV10-3 and TRBJ1-1; possible D gene TRBD1, 6 bases. V was pared by 7 bases and J by 1 base, with 10 bases between. CDR3 size: 13 residues. Germline V gene sequence: CDR1 ENHRY, CDR2 SYGVKD. CDR3 nucleotide sequence: TGTGCCATCACCGGGACACCGAACACTGAAGCTTTCTTT. Translation: CAITGTPNTEAFF.

The sample holds a few counts of this clonotype. This sequence joins TRBV5-6 and TRBJ2-1; no reliable D call. CDR1 and CDR2 from the germline V gene are SGHDT and YYEEEE. The length of the CDR3 is 13 residues. The V end was cut by 5 bases, the J end by 8 bases, with 14 bases between. CDR3 DNA sequence: TGTGCCAGCAGGGGTCCTCCCGGCTATGAGCAGTTCTTC. Its translation: CASRGPPGYEQFF.

This clonotype was seen at least ten times. The CDR3 DNA reads as TGCAGTGCTAGAGATTCTAGCGGGAGACGGTACGAGCAGTACTTC. This sequence encodes CSARDSSGRRYEQYF. This chain uses TRBV20-1 with TRBJ2-7; 10 nucleotides match TRBD2. This CDR3 region has 15 residues. Germline V lookup: CDR1 DFQATT, CDR2 SNEGSKA (reference sequence). V lost 0 bases to trimming and J lost 4 bases; unmatched junction nucleotides: 6.

This clonotype occurred a few times. J is TRBJ1-2 and V is TRBV9, with 10 bases fitting TRBD1. The trim removed 0 bases at V and 1 base at J, leaving 6 bases unmatched. Germline V gives CDR1 SGDLS, CDR2 YYNGEE. This CDR3 has 17 amino acids. CDR3 protein: CASSVGPGTGDNYGYTF. CDR3 coding DNA: TGTGCCAGCAGCGTAGGGCCAGGGACAGGGGATAACTATGGCTACACCTTC.

This sequence joins TRBV11-2 and TRBJ2-3; D gene uncertain. This CDR3 is built from 13 residues. The V end lost 1 base, the J end lost 6 bases, and 8 bases lay between the germline ends. Looked up from germline, CDR1 is SGHAT and CDR2 is FQNNGV. The CDR3 nucleotides read TGTGCCAGCAGCTTAGTTTCGGTGGATACGCAGTATTTT. Residues: CASSLVSVDTQYF.

This clonotype has a handful of counts. The V gene is TRBV7-9, the J gene TRBJ2-3; D is unclear. The CDR3 consists of 12 residues. The V end was cut by 5 bases, the J end by 6 bases, with 9 bases between. The germline V gene has CDR1 SEHNR and CDR2 FQNEAQ (reference sequence). CDR3 residues: CASSPPTDTQYF. The CDR3 DNA reads TGTGCCAGCAGCCCGCCCACCGATACGCAGTATTTT. The whole variable domain, remainder taken from reference TRBV7-9 and TRBJ2-3, is DTGVSQNPRHKITKRGQNVTFRCDPISEHNRLYWYRQTLGQGPEFLTYFQNEAQLEKSRLLSDRFSAERPKGSFSTLEIQRTEQGDSAMYLCASSPPTDTQYFGPGTRLTVL.